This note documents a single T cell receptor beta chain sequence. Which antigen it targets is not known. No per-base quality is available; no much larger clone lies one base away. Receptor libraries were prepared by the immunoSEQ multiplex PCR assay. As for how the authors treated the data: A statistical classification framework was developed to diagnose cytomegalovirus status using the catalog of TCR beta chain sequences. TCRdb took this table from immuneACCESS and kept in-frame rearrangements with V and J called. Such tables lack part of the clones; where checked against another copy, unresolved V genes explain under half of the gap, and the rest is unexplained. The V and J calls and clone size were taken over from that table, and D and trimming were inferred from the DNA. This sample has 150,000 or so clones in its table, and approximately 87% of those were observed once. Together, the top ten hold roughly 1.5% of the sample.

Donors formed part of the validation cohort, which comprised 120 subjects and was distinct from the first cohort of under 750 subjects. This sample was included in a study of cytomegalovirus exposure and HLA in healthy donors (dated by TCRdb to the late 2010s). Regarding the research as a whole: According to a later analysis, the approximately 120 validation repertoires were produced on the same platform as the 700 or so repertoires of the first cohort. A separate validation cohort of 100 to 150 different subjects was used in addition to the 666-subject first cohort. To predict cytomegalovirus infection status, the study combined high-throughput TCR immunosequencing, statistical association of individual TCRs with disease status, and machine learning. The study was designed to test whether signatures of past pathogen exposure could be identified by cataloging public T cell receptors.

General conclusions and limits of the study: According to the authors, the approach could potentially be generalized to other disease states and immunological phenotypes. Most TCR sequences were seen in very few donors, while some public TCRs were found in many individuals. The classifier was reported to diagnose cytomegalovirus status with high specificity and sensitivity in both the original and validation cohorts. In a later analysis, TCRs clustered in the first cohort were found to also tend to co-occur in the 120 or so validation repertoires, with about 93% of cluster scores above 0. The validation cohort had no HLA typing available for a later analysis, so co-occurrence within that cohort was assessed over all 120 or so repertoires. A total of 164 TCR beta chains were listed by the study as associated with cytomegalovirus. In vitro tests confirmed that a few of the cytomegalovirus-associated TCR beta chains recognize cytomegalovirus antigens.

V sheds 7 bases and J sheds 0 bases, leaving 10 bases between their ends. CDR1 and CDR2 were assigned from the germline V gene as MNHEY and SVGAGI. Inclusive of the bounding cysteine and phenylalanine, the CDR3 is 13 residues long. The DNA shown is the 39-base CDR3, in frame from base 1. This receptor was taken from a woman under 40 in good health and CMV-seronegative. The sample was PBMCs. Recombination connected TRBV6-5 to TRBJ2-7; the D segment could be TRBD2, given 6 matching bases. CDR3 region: CASTPGSSYEQYF. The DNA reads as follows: TGTGCCAGCACCCCCGGGAGCTCCTACGAGCAGTACTTC.